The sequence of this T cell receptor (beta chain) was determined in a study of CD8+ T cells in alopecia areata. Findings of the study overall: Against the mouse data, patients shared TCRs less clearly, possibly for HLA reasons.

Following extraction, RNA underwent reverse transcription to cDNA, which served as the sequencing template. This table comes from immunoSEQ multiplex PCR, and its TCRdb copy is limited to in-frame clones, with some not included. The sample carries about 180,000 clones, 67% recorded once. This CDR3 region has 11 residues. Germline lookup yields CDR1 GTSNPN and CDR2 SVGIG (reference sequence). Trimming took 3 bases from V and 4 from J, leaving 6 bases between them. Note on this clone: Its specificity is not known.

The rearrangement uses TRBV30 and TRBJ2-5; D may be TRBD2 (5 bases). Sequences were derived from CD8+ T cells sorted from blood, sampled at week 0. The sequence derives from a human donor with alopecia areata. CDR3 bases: TGTGCCTGGAGCGGGATAGAGACCCAGTACTTC. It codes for CAWSGIETQYF.